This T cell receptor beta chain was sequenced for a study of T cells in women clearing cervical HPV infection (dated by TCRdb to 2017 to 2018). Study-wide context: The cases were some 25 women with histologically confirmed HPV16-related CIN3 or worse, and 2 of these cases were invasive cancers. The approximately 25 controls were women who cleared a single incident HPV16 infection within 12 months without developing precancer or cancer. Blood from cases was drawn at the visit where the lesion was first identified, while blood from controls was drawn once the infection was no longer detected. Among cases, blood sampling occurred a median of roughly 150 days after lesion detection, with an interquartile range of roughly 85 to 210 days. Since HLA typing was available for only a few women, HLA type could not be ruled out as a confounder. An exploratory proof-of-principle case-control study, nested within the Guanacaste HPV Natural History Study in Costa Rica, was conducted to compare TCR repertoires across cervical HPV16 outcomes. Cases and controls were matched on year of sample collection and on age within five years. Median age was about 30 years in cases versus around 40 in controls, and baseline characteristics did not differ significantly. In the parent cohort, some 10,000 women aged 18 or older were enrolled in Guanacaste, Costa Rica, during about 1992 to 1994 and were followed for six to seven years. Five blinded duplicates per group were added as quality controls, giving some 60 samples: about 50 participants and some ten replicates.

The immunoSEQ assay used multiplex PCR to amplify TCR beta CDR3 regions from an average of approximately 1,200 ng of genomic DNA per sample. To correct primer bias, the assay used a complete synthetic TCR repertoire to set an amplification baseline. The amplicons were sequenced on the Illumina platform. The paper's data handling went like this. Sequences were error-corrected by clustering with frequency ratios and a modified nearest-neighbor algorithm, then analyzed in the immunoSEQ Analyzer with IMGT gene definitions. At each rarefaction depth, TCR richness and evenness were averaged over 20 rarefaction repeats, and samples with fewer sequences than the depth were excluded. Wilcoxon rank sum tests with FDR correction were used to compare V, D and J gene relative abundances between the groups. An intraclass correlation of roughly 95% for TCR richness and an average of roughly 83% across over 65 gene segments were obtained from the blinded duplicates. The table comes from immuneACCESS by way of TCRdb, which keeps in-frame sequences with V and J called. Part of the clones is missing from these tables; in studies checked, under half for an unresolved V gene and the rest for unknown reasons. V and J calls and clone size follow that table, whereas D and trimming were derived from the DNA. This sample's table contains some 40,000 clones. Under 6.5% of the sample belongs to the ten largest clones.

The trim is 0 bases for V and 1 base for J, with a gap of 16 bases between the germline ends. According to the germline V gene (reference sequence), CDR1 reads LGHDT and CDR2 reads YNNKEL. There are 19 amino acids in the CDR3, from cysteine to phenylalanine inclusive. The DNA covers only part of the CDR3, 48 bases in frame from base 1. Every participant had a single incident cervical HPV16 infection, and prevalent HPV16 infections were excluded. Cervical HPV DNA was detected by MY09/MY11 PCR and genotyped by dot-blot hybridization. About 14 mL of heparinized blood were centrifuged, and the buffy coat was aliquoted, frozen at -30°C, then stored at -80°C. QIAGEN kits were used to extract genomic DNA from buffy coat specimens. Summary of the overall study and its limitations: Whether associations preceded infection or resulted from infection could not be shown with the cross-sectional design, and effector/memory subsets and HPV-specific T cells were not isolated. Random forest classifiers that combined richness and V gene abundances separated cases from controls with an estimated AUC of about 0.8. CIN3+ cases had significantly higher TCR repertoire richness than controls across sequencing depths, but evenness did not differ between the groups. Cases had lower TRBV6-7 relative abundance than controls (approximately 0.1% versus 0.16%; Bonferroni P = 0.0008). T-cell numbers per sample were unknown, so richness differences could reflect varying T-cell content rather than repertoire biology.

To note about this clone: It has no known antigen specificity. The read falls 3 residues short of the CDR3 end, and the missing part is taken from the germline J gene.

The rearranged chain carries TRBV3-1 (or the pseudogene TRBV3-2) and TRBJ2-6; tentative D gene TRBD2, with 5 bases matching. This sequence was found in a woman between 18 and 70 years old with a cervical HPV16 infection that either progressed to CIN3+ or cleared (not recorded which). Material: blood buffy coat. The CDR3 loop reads CASSQDVSPGDSGANVLTF. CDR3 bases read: TGTGCCAGCAGCCAAGATGTATCCCCCGGGGATTCTGGGGCCAACGTC.